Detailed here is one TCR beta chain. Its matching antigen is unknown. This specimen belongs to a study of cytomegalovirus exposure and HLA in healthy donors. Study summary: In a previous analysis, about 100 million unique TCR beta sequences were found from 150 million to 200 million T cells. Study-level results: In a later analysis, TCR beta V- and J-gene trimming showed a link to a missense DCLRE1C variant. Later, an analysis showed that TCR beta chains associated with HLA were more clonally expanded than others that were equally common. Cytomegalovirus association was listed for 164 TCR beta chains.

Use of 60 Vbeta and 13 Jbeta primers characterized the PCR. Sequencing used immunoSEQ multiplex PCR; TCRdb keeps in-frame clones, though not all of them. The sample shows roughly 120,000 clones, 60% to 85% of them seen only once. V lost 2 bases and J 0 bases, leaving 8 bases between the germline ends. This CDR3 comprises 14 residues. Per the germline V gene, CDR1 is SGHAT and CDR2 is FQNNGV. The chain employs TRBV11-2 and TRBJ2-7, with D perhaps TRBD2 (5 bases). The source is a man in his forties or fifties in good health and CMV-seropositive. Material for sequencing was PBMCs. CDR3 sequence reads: CASSLIEGSYEQYF. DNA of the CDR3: TGTGCCAGCAGCTTAATAGAGGGCTCCTACGAGCAGTACTTC.